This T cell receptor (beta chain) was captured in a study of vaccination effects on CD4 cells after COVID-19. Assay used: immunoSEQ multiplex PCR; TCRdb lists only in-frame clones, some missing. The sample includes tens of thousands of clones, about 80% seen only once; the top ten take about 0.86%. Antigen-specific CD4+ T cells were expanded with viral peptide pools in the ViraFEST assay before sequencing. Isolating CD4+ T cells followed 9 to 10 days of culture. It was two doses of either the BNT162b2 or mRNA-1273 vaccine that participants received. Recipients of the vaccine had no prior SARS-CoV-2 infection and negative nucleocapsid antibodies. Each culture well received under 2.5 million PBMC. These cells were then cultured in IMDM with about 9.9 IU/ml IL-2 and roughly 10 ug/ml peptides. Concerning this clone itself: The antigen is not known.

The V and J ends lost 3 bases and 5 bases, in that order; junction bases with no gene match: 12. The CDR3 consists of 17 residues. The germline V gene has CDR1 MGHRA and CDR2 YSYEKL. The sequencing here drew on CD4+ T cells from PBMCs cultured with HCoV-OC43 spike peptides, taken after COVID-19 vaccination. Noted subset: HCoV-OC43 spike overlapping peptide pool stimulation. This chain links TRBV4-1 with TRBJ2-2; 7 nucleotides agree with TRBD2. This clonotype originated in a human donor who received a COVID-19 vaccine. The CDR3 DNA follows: TGCGCCAGCAGCCATGCCCCGTTGGGGGGGGGTACCGGGGAGCTGTTTTTT. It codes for CASSHAPLGGGTGELFF.